This T cell receptor (beta chain) was observed in a study of blood T cell repertoires in COVID-19. On the study more broadly: The study drew acute and convalescent COVID-19 samples from the United States, Italy and Spain.

This clone was observed a few times. The CDR3 extends over 17 amino acids. Germline CDR1 SEHNR, CDR2 FQNEAQ (reference sequence). V was pared by 5 bases and J by 2 bases, with 19 bases between. Here immunoSEQ multiplex PCR was the method, and the copy in TCRdb shows in-frame clones only, minus some. The data hold approximately 440,000 clones, with roughly 87% observed a single time. The rearrangement links TRBV7-9 to TRBJ1-5; maybe TRBD1 (5 bases). The TCR comes from a woman between 18 and 30 years old who had recovered from COVID-19. The sample consisted of PBMCs or T cells enriched from blood (not recorded which). The CDR3 bases are TGTGCCAGCAGCGGAGAGACGGGGGGTCCTGGCAATCAGCCCCAGCATTTT. It codes for CASSGETGGPGNQPQHF.